Given below is one TCR beta chain in context. Its antigen is unidentified. The record originates from a study of T cells in localized non-small cell lung cancer. Study findings and constraints: Appearance in adjacent lung was seen for a median 57 of the top 100 tumor clones. Only one tumor region was sequenced, so heterogeneity remains possible. Longer overall survival accompanied higher blood T cell density.

TCRdb keeps only in-frame clones here, not all; method: immunoSEQ multiplex PCR. Counted here are 130,000 or so clones, roughly 90% occurring once; the ten biggest clones make up over 1.5%. This CDR3 has 15 amino acids. Looked up from germline, CDR1 is MNHNY and CDR2 is SVGAGI (reference sequence). Trimming removed 5 bases at V and 3 bases at J, with 16 bases between. This rearrangement joins TRBV6-6 to TRBJ1-2; D uncertain. The input for sequencing was peripheral blood, taken before any cancer treatment. This TCR came from a female donor over 55 with stage I lung adenocarcinoma. The CDR3 loop reads CASSPTSGRYYGYTF. Here the CDR3 DNA reads TGTGCCAGCAGTCCAACGTCCGGACGGTACTATGGCTACACCTTC.